The clone carrying this T cell receptor beta chain occurred many times. Antigen specificity is unknown. CDR3 length: 13 amino acids. The V end lost 4 bases, the J end lost 0 bases, and 10 bases lay between the germline ends. In germline, CDR1 is SQVTM, CDR2 ANQGSEA. CDR3 of TCR beta was amplified from genomic DNA via a two-round multiplex PCR. The authors ran first-round PCR with primers specific to each TRBV and TRBJ gene. One entry per CDR3 protein results from TCRdb running MiXCR on the multiplex PCR reads. Here the sample spans around 25,000 distinct CDR3 sequences, 36% being singletons. The sample belongs to a study of prognosis after radiotherapy for stage I lung cancer. Overall study context: Newly diagnosed primary stage I lung tumors were present in about 14 patients, and oligometastatic NSCLC after surgical resection of the primary tumor was present in roughly 5 patients.

Study-level points and caveats: Reportedly, metastasis status was linked to differences in TRBV and TRBJ usage frequencies.

This specimen was PBMCs, taken before or after stereotactic body radiation therapy (not recorded which). The rearrangement uses TRBV29-1 and TRBJ2-7; D unresolved. The clonotype comes from a donor over 45 with non-small cell lung cancer. In DNA form, the CDR3 reads TGCAGCGTTGTTCCCAGTAGCTCCTACGAGCAGTACTTC. Translated: CSVVPSSSYEQYF.